The entry below gives a single T cell receptor (beta chain) sequence along with its context. Its antigen is not identified. This entry belongs to a study of cytomegalovirus exposure and HLA in healthy donors. Unrecorded immune exposure was likely among donors, who were nominally healthy when sampled. Germline V gene lookup returns CDR1 ENHRY and CDR2 SYGVKD. V trimming: 3 bases; J trimming: 6 bases; junction bases outside the gene matches: 6. This CDR3 is built from 16 residues. General study points: Among the sequence variants, a highly shared cluster was likely an artifact of sequencing. Reports described diagnosis of cytomegalovirus status by the classifier as highly specific and sensitive.

The PCR used 60 Vbeta and 13 Jbeta primers. Produced via immunoSEQ multiplex PCR; TCRdb's table is partial and in-frame only. There are about 190,000 clones in the sample; 65% to 90% occur only once, and 6.3% lies in the top ten. The chain employs TRBV10-3 and TRBJ2-3; 13 bases agree with TRBD2. The sample was PBMCs. The origin of this receptor is a man aged 35 to 55 in good health and CMV-seropositive. The CDR3 DNA is TGTGCCATCAGTGATACTAGCGGGGGGGCCCCGGATACGCAGTATTTT. Protein: CAISDTSGGAPDTQYF.